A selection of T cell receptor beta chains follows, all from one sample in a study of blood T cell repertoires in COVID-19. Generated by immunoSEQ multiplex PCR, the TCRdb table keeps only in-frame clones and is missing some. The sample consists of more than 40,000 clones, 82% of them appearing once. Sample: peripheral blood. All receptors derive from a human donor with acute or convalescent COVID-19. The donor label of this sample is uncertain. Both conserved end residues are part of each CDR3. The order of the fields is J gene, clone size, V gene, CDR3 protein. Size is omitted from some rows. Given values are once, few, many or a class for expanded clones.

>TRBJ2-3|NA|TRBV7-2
CASSLAQGAQYF
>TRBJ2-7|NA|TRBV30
CAWGSGSSYEQYF
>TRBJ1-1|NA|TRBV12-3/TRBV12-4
CASSPGFVAFF
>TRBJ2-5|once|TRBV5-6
CASSRTSGQETQYF
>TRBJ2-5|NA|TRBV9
CASSVAHSQETQYF
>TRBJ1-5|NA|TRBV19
CASRHLIQGARNQPQHF
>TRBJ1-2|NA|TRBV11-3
CASSSTLTARGDYGYTF
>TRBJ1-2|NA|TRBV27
CASSYRDTLEDGYTF
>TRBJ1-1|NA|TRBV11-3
CASSHGGTVAEAFF
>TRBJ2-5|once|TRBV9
CASSVGASGEVETQYF
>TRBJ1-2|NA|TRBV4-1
CASSLRQEPNYGYTF
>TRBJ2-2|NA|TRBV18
CASSPYMTGNTGELFF
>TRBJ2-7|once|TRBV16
CASSQGGGSYEQYF
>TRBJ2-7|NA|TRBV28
CASSLNEEQYF
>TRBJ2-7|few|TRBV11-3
CASSYWTSGRSYEQYF
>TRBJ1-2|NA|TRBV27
CASSLGQYDYGYTF
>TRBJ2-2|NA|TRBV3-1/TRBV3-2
CASSPGITGELFF
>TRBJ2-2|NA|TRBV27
CASSRGGQGYTGELFF
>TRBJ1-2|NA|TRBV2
CASRQSLLANYGYTF
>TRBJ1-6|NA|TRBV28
CASSLRGGSYNSPLHF
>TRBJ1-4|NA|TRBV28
CASSFGGTNEKLFF
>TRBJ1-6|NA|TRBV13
CASSQRTGSNSPLHF
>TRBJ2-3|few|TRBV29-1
CSVEFAGLAGGRATDTQYF
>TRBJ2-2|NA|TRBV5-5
CASRLGQGSNTGELFF
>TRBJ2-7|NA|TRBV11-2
CASSLGLAGVQYF
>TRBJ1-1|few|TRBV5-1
CASALAPSTEAFF
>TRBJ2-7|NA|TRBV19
CASSIEAWLDYEQYF
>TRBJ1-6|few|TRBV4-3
CASSPGHPPGSSPLHF
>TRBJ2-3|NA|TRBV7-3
CASSLYGGASDTQYF
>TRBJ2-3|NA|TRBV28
CASSLAGTDTQYF
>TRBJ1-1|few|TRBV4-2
CASSPARGVVTEAFF
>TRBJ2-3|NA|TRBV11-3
CASSLDGGDTDTQYF
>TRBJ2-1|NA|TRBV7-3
CASSTQGEQFF
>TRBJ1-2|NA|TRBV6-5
CASSYSGTRTGYTF
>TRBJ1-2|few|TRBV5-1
CASSLGDRAGYTF
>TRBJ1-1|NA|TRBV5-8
CASSLQGAEAFF
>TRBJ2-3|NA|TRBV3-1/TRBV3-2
CASSDSGSTDTQYF
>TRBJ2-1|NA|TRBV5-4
CASSWVGRGARNEQFF
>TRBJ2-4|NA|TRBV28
CASSLWGTGKNIQYF
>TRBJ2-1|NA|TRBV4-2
CASSQVGTSSNEQFF
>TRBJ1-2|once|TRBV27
CASSQMTGGTYGYTF
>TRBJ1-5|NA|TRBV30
CAWGGTGRQPQHF
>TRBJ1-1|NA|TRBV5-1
CASSLGGQGGTEAFF
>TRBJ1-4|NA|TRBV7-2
CASSLQGSHNEKLFF
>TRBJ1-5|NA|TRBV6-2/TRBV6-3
CASSSTGNNQPQHF